What follows are 29 T cell receptor beta chains derived from one specimen sequenced in a study of patients and donors after allogeneic stem cell transplantation. TCRdb processed the RT-PCR reads anew with MiXCR; each CDR3 protein has one entry. This sample has tens of thousands of distinct CDR3 sequences, with 5% found just once. Input material: blood, either unsorted or a sorted T cell fraction (not recorded which). The receptors derive from a human donor who was either an allogeneic HSCT recipient or a stem cell or donor lymphocyte infusion donor (not recorded which). It is not recorded whose cells these are; they may come from a transplant donor.

This clonotype was seen many times. V usage is TRBV5-1 and J usage is TRBJ2-1; tentatively, D is TRBD2 (5 bases). The germline V gene has CDR1 SGHRS and CDR2 YFSETQ. CDR3 length: 15 amino acids. The V and J ends lost 0 bases and 9 bases respectively, with 16 bases between them. The CDR3, as DNA: TGCGCCAGCAGCTTGGATGGAGGCAGGATAGGTGAGCAGTTCTTC. It yields the protein CASSLDGGRIGEQFF.

This clonotype came up a few times. The chain is built from TRBV20-1 and TRBJ2-7; D could derive from TRBD1 or TRBD2 (5 bases each). This CDR3 has 15 amino acids. Between the trimmed V and J ends, which lost 0 bases and 3 bases, there was a span of 15 bases. Germline V lookup: CDR1 DFQATT, CDR2 SNEGSKA (reference sequence). In nucleotides, the CDR3 is TGCAGTGCTAGAGACGGTATACTAGGGGTCTACGAGCAGTACTTC. This encodes CSARDGILGVYEQYF.

This clonotype has a count of ten or more. V and J are TRBV5-1 and TRBJ2-7; tentatively, D is TRBD1 (6 bases). With 6 bases removed from V and 3 bases from J, the gap between germline ends came to 16 bases. The CDR3 loop spans 14 amino acids. Germline lookup yields CDR1 SGHRS and CDR2 YFSETQ. DNA for the CDR3: TGCGCCAGCAAGGTCAGGACAGAGAGCTACGAGCAGTACTTC. It encodes CASKVRTESYEQYF.

Only a few counts were recorded for this clonotype. This chain joins TRBV5-1 and TRBJ2-3; the D gene could be TRBD1 or TRBD2 (6 bases each). CDR1 and CDR2 (germline): SGHRS, YFSETQ. Trimming removed 0 bases at V and 3 bases at J, with 11 bases between. This CDR3 is 15 amino acids long. CDR3 region: CASSLGGGGTDTQYF. The CDR3 DNA reads TGCGCCAGCAGCTTGGGAGGGGGAGGAACAGATACGCAGTATTTT.

This clonotype was seen many times. V gene TRBV5-1 combines with J gene TRBJ1-1, with 9 bases that match TRBD1. With 5 bases clipped from V and 1 base from J, the junction kept 9 bases outside the gene matches. Germline loops: CDR1 SGHRS, CDR2 YFSETQ. The CDR3 has 16 amino acids. CDR3 sequence: CASRDDRGTRNTEAFF. The CDR3 bases are TGCGCCAGCAGGGACGACAGGGGGACGAGGAACACTGAAGCTTTCTTT. The full variable domain, its missing parts supplied by reference TRBV5-1 and TRBJ1-1, is KAGVTQTPRYLIKTRGQQVTLSCSPISGHRSVSWYQQTPGQGLQFLFEYFSETQRNKGNFPGRFSGRQFSNSRSEMNVSTLELGDSALYLCASRDDRGTRNTEAFFGQGTRLTVV.

In this sample, this clonotype turned up many times. The chain couples TRBV5-6 to TRBJ2-7; no firm D call. V dropped 0 bases and J dropped 0 bases, with 1 base sitting between them. Germline V lookup: CDR1 SGHDT, CDR2 YYEEEE. The CDR3 extends over 12 amino acids. The CDR3: CASSLASYEQYF. CDR3 nucleotide sequence: TGTGCCAGCAGCTTGGCCTCCTACGAGCAGTACTTC.

This clonotype was counted at least ten times. The genes are TRBV5-8 and TRBJ2-1; TRBD1 is a possible D gene (7 bases). V shed 2 bases and J shed 2 bases, with 11 bases lying between them. Germline CDR1 SGHTS, CDR2 YDEGEE. The CDR3 is 15 residues long. The CDR3 reads CASSFRGTAYNEQFF. CDR3 bases: TGTGCCAGCAGCTTTCGGGGGACAGCCTACAATGAGCAGTTCTTC.

This clonotype showed up many times. The CDR3 region has the DNA TGCAGTGCTAGGGGACAGGGAATTACTTTCTTT. It encodes CSARGQGITFF. J is TRBJ1-1 and V is TRBV20-1; 9 positions agree with TRBD1. CDR3 size: 11 residues. V was clipped by 3 bases and J by 12 bases; unmatched bases: 5. CDR1 and CDR2 from the germline V gene are DFQATT and SNEGSKA (reference sequence).

This clonotype was found a few times. The chain couples TRBV11-3 to TRBJ1-5; D is unresolved. V was shortened by 3 bases and J by 7 bases, with 10 bases between the two germline ends. This CDR3 has 13 amino acids. Germline lookup yields CDR1 SGHNT and CDR2 YENEEA. This chain's CDR3 is CASSLGQRQPQHF. The CDR3 region has the DNA TGTGCCAGCAGCTTGGGCCAGAGGCAGCCCCAGCATTTT.

Ten or more counts support this clonotype. The chain couples TRBV5-1 to TRBJ1-2, with D uncertain. The V gene's germline CDR1 is SGHRS and CDR2 YFSETQ. The CDR3 length is 13 residues. Trimming pared 3 bases from V and 8 bases from J, leaving 14 bases between. The CDR3 region has the DNA TGCGCCAGCAGCTCCCCGGGCCCGGGGGGCTACACCTTC. This translates into CASSSPGPGGYTF.

This clonotype was observed a few times. The V gene is TRBV6-1, the J gene TRBJ2-7; D gene ambiguous. Germline V CDR1 and CDR2: MNHNS, SASEGT. V was shortened by 1 base and J by 0 bases, with 10 bases between the two germline ends. This CDR3 spans 15 amino acids. The CDR3 nucleotides read TGTGCCAGCAGTGAAGTTCCCAGGAGCTCCTACGAGCAGTACTTC. Amino acid sequence: CASSEVPRSSYEQYF.

There are many counts of this clonotype. This chain joins TRBV29-1 and TRBJ2-3; possibly TRBD1 for D (5 bases). The CDR3 loop spans 11 amino acids. CDR1 is SQVTM and CDR2 is ANQGSEA in the germline V gene. The ends were cut back, 8 bases at V and 8 bases at J, with 14 bases in the middle. This chain's CDR3 is CSCTIQGTQYF. CDR3 DNA: TGCAGCTGTACGATTCAGGGTACGCAGTATTTT.

This clonotype came up many times. CDR3 region: CASSLGDRVGETDTQYF. Here the CDR3 DNA reads TGCGCCAGCAGCTTGGGCGACAGGGTTGGGGAGACAGATACGCAGTATTTT. V usage is TRBV5-1 and J usage is TRBJ2-3, with 7 nucleotides matching TRBD1. The CDR3 runs 17 residues. Germline assignment: CDR1 SGHRS and CDR2 YFSETQ. The J segment lost 3 bases and the V segment lost 0 bases, leaving 10 bases of the junction unmatched.

The sample holds many counts of this clonotype. V gene TRBV20-1 combines with J gene TRBJ2-5; TRBD2 matches at 13 bases. The ends lost 3 bases at V and 1 base at J; junction bases unmatched: 5. Germline loops: CDR1 DFQATT, CDR2 SNEGSKA (reference sequence). The CDR3 length is 16 residues. This chain's CDR3 is CSARRTSGGPQETQYF. In DNA, the CDR3 is TGCAGTGCTAGGAGGACTAGCGGGGGCCCCCAAGAGACCCAGTACTTC.

This clonotype has a count of ten or more. The chain joins TRBV19 to TRBJ2-3; D is perhaps TRBD2 (6 bases). Germline lookup yields CDR1 LNHDA and CDR2 SQIVND (reference sequence). The V end lost 7 bases, the J end lost 2 bases, and 13 bases lay between the germline ends. CDR3 length: 14 amino acids. CDR3 protein: CASTPGLLTDTQYF. CDR3 DNA: TGTGCCAGTACCCCGGGACTCCTCACAGATACGCAGTATTTT.

This clonotype has ten or more counts. This sequence joins TRBV5-1 and TRBJ1-2; the D is unclear. Trimming cost V 6 bases and J 2 bases, with 14 bases left between them. Germline values: CDR1 SGHRS, CDR2 YFSETQ. This CDR3 spans 14 amino acids. The CDR3 DNA reads TGCGCCAGCACTGGATTCCTCGGGAACTATGGCTACACCTTC. It codes for CASTGFLGNYGYTF.

Only a few counts were recorded for this clonotype. The rearrangement uses TRBV11-3 and TRBJ2-4; D tentatively fits TRBD1 or TRBD2 (7 bases each). Germline V gene sequence: CDR1 SGHNT, CDR2 YENEEA. The V and J ends lost 5 bases and 0 bases respectively, with 17 bases between them. CDR3 length equals 17 residues. This CDR3 is CASSPRPRGGAKNIQYF. The CDR3 nucleotides read TGTGCCAGCAGCCCTAGGCCCAGGGGGGGAGCCAAAAACATTCAGTACTTC.

This clonotype was detected ten times or more. The V call is TRBV3-1, the J call TRBJ1-6; no firm D call. Trimming removed 4 bases at V and 10 bases at J, with 14 bases between. Germline lookup yields CDR1 LGHDT and CDR2 YNNKEL (reference sequence). The CDR3 covers 14 residues. Written as DNA, the CDR3 is TGTGCCAGCAGCCCGACCCACCAGGACTCACCCCTCCACTTT. Translated: CASSPTHQDSPLHF.

This clonotype was observed many times. The chain joins TRBV28 to TRBJ2-7; no reliable D call. Per the germline V gene, CDR1 is MDHEN and CDR2 is SYDVKM. V lost 0 bases, J lost 0 bases, and 6 bases lay in between. CDR3 length equals 14 residues. This CDR3 is CASSLWASSYEQYF. CDR3 DNA sequence: TGTGCCAGCAGTTTATGGGCCAGCTCCTACGAGCAGTACTTC.

V and J are TRBV20-1 and TRBJ2-3, with 9 bases lining up with TRBD1. V shed 0 bases and J 4 bases; nucleotides not matched to a gene: 5. Germline CDR1 DFQATT, CDR2 SNEGSKA (reference sequence). The CDR3 totals 15 residues. The CDR3 protein is CSARDPGQGSDTQYF. In nucleotides, the CDR3 is TGCAGTGCTAGAGATCCGGGACAGGGTTCAGATACGCAGTATTTT.

In its sample, this clonotype was seen many times. The chain recombines TRBV10-3 with TRBJ2-3; D ambiguous. The germline V gene encodes CDR1 ENHRY and CDR2 SYGVKD. There are 11 residues in the CDR3. Trimming shortened V by 0 bases and J by 10 bases, and 5 bases separated the two germline ends. The CDR3 spells CAISESHAQYF. Written as DNA, the CDR3 is TGTGCCATCAGTGAGTCGCACGCGCAGTATTTT.

The CDR3 DNA follows: TGTGCCAGCAGCTTAGAAGAGGGTATCCGGGGAGCTTTCTTT. As protein: CASSLEEGIRGAFF. V is TRBV7-8 and J is TRBJ1-1; no definite D call. Germline CDR1 is SGHVS and CDR2 is FQNEAQ. The CDR3 loop spans 14 amino acids. Trimming took off 1 base at V and 10 bases at J, with 16 bases between the two ends.

This clonotype was seen ten or more times. This chain links TRBV9 with TRBJ2-7, with 12 bases aligning to TRBD2. The V segment lost 5 bases and the J segment 7 bases; nucleotides outside the gene matches: 4. Per the germline V gene, CDR1 is SGDLS and CDR2 is YYNGEE. The length of the CDR3 is 13 residues. CDR3 bases: TGTGCCAGCAGTACTAGCGGGGGGTTGGAGCAGTACTTC. Translated, it gives CASSTSGGLEQYF.

This clonotype showed up just a few times. The chain joins TRBV20-1 to TRBJ1-3; tentatively, D is TRBD1 (6 bases). Germline CDR1 reads DFQATT; CDR2 reads SNEGSKA (reference sequence). This CDR3 is built from 15 residues. Trimming left V 0 bases short and J 3 bases short, with 12 bases between. In DNA form, the CDR3 reads TGCAGTGCTAGAGATTTACAGGGCTTTGGAAACACCATATATTTT. It translates to CSARDLQGFGNTIYF.

This clonotype was counted many times. CDR3: CASSQAFRDQETQYF. CDR3 bases: TGTGCCAGCAGCCAAGCCTTCCGGGACCAAGAGACCCAGTACTTC. The chain couples TRBV3-1 to TRBJ2-5; D is uncertain. Germline values: CDR1 LGHDT, CDR2 YNNKEL (reference sequence). CDR3 length: 15 amino acids. Deletions cut 1 base from V and 0 bases from J, with 9 bases between.

This clonotype was counted ten times or more. The V and J genes are TRBV6-6 and TRBJ2-7; tentatively, D is TRBD2 (6 bases). This CDR3 has 13 amino acids. Germline values: CDR1 MNHNY, CDR2 SVGAGI (reference sequence). V was pared by 7 bases and J by 4 bases, with 14 bases between. CDR3 residues: CASNIRDFYEQYF. CDR3 nucleotide sequence: TGTGCCAGCAACATCCGGGACTTTTACGAGCAGTACTTC.

This clonotype was counted ten times or more. The chain is built from TRBV19 and TRBJ1-1, with 8 bases fitting TRBD1. Germline CDR1 and CDR2: LNHDA and SQIVND (reference sequence). The ends lost 6 bases at V and 4 bases at J; junction bases unmatched: 13. The CDR3 spans 16 residues. CDR3 nucleotides: TGTGCCAGTAGCCCAGGACAGGGAACATTTGGCACTGAAGCTTTCTTT. Its protein product is CASSPGQGTFGTEAFF.

This clonotype was seen only a few times. This chain connects TRBV3-1 to TRBJ2-7; 8 bases match TRBD2. V was pared by 4 bases and J by 4 bases, with 9 bases of the junction left unmatched. CDR3 size: 15 residues. CDR1 LGHDT and CDR2 YNNKEL come from the germline V gene (reference sequence). CDR3 protein: CASSPSGGGGYEQYF. The CDR3 nucleotides read TGTGCCAGCAGCCCATCGGGGGGGGGCGGGTACGAGCAGTACTTC.

The V and J genes are TRBV6-2 or TRBV6-3 and TRBJ2-5; 7 bases are shared with TRBD2. The trim removed 5 bases at V and 5 bases at J, leaving 5 bases unmatched. Germline CDR1 is MNHEY and CDR2 is SVGEGT. This CDR3 region has 13 residues. CDR3 nucleotides: TGTGCCAGCAGTCACTTGGGGGGGGAGACCCAGTACTTC. It is translated as CASSHLGGETQYF.